In its sample, the clone carrying this TCR beta chain was seen a few times. This entry comes from a study of early T cells in non-severe SARS-CoV-2 infection. Looking at the study overall: Investigators sequenced bulk RNA drawn from unsorted whole blood, and chains remained unpaired.

V was pared by 8 bases and J by 0 bases, with 10 bases between. Germline loops: CDR1 MDHEN, CDR2 SYDVKM. This CDR3 comprises 14 residues. TCRdb passed the 5' RACE reads through MiXCR, listing each CDR3 protein once. The sample carries fewer than 30,000 distinct CDR3 sequences, 5% to 6.5% recorded once. The material was whole blood, obtained at baseline. This chain uses TRBV28 with TRBJ2-2, with D possibly being TRBD2 (5 bases). The TCR was taken from an adult who was a healthcare worker with PCR-confirmed SARS-CoV-2 infection or an uninfected control (not recorded which). The chain's CDR3 is CASATGTNTGELFF. DNA for the CDR3: TGTGCCAGCGCAACCGGGACGAACACCGGGGAGCTGTTTTTT. Full variable domain (rest looked up from reference TRBV28 and TRBJ2-2): DVKVTQSSRYLVKRTGEKVFLECVQDMDHENMFWYRQDPGLGLRLIYFSYDVKMKEKGDIPEGYSVSREKKERFSLILESASTNQTSMYLCASATGTNTGELFFGEGSRLTVL.